This T cell receptor (beta chain) derives from a study of T cell responses to AZD1222 COVID-19 vaccine. Sequenced by immunoSEQ multiplex PCR; TCRdb stores in-frame clones only, minus some. The data hold just over 95,000 clones, with approximately 88% observed a single time. Trimming cost V 2 bases and J 6 bases; bases outside gene matches: 1. This CDR3 region has 13 residues. Germline V gene data show CDR1 as SGHTA and CDR2 as FQGTGA. This clone appeared once. Its matching antigen is unknown. The study, taken as a whole, reports: CD4 TCRs linked to vaccination spanned spike, dominating at 160-218 and 743-854. Reportedly, nearly half of unique spike TCRs recognized epitopes outside B.1.351/B.1.1.7 mutations.

The chain links TRBV7-3 to TRBJ2-1, with 7 bases identical to TRBD2. The source of this sequence is an adult in good health. The input for sequencing was peripheral blood, taken on day 0 of AZD1222 vaccination. CDR3 DNA sequence: TGTGCCAGCAGCTTAGCGGGAGCCAATGAGCAGTTCTTC. Translating gives CASSLAGANEQFF.